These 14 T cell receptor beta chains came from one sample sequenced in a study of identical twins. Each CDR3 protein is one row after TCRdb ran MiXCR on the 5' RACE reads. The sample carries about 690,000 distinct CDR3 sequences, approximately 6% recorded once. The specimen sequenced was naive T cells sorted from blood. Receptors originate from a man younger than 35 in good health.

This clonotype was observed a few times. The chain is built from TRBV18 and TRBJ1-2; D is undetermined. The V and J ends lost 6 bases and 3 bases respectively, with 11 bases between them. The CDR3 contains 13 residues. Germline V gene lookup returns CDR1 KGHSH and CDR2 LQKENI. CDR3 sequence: CASSPTDDYGYTF. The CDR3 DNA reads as TGTGCCAGCTCGCCAACAGACGACTATGGCTACACCTTC.

This chain's CDR3 is CASSARPGNPPYEQYF. The CDR3 DNA reads TGTGCCAGCAGCGCGCGCCCGGGTAACCCCCCCTACGAGCAGTACTTC. The V call is TRBV9, the J call TRBJ2-7; D is ambiguous. This CDR3 is built from 16 residues. Germline-derived CDR1 and CDR2 are SGDLS and YYNGEE. Trimming took 3 bases from V and 2 from J, leaving 18 bases between them.

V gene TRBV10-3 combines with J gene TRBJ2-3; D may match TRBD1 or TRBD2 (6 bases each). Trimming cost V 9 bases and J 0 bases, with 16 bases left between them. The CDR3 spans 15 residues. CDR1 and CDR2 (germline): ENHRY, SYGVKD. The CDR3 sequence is CAIGGGPASTDTQYF. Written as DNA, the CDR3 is TGTGCCATTGGTGGGGGGCCCGCCAGCACAGATACGCAGTATTTT.

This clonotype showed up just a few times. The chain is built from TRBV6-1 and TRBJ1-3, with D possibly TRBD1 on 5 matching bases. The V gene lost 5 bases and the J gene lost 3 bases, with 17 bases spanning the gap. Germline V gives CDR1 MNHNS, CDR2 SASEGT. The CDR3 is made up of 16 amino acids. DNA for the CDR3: TGTGCCAGCAGTACCCGGGAGGGGTGGAGTGGAAACACCATATATTTT. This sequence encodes CASSTREGWSGNTIYF.

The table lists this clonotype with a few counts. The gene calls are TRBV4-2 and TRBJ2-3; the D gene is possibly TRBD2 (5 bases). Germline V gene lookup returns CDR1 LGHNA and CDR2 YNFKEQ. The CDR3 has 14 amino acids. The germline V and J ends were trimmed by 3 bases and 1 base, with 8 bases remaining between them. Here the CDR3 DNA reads TGTGCCAGCAGCCAGCAGGAGGGCACAGATACGCAGTATTTT. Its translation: CASSQQEGTDTQYF.

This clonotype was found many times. The CDR3 spells CASSLPLGGLAGGRQFF. CDR3 coding DNA: TGTGCCAGCAGCCTCCCCTTGGGGGGACTAGCGGGAGGACGGCAGTTCTTC. The gene calls are TRBV5-4 and TRBJ2-1; 15 bases are shared with TRBD2. This CDR3 has 17 residues. Per the germline V gene, CDR1 is SGHNT and CDR2 is YYREEE (reference sequence). V lost 4 bases, J lost 12 bases, and 14 bases stayed unmatched.

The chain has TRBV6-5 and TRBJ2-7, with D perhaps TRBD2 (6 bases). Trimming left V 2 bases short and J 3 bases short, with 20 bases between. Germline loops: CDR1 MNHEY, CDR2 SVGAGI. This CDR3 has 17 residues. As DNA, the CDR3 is TGTGCCAGCAGTTACGGGTTAGCGGATTCCCCCTTCTACGAGCAGTACGTC. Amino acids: CASSYGLADSPFYEQYV.

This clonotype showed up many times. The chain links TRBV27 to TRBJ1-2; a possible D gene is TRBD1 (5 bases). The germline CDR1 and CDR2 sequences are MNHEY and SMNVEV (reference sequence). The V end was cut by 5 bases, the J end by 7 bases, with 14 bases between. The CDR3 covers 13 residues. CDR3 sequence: CASSTQSGFGYTF. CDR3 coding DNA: TGTGCCAGCAGTACCCAATCAGGGTTTGGCTACACCTTC.

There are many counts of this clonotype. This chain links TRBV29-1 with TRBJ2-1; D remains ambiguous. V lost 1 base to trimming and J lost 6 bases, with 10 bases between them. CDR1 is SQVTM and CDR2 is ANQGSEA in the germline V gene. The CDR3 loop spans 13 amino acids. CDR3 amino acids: CSVEGRLGNEQFF. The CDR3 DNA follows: TGCAGCGTTGAAGGGCGGTTGGGCAATGAGCAGTTCTTC.

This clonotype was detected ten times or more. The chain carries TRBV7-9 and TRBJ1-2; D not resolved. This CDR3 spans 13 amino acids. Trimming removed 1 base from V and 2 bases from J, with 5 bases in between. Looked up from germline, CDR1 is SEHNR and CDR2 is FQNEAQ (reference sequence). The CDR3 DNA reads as TGTGCCAGCAGCTTAGGACTGAACTATGGCTACACCTTC. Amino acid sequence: CASSLGLNYGYTF. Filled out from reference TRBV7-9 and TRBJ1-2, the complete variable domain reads DTGVSQNPRHKITKRGQNVTFRCDPISEHNRLYWYRQTLGQGPEFLTYFQNEAQLEKSRLLSDRFSAERPKGSFSTLEIQRTEQGDSAMYLCASSLGLNYGYTFGSGTRLTVV.

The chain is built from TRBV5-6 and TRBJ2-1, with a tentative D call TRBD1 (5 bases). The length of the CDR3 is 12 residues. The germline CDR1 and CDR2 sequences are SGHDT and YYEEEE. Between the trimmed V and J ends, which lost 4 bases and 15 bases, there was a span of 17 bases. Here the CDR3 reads CASSGAVAVTFF. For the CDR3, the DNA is TGTGCCAGCAGCGGGGCAGTTGCCGTCACGTTCTTC.

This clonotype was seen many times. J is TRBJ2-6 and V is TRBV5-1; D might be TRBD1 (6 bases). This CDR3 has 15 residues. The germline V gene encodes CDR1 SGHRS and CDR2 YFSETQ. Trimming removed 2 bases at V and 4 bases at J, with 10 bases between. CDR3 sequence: CASSFNREGANVLTF. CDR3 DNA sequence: TGCGCCAGCAGCTTCAACAGGGAGGGGGCCAACGTCCTGACTTTC.

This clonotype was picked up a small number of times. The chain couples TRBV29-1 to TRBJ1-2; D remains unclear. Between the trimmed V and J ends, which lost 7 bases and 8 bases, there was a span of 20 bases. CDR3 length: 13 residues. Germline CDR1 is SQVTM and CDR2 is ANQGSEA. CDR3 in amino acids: CSARGTQTGGYTF. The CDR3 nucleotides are TGCAGCGCCCGGGGAACCCAAACGGGGGGCTACACCTTC.

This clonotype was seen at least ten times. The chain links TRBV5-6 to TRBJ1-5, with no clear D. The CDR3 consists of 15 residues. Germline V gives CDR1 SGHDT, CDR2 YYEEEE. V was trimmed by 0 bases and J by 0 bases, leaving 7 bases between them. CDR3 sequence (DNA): TGTGCCAGCAGCTTGGGTCCCGATAGCAATCAGCCCCAGCATTTT. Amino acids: CASSLGPDSNQPQHF.